These 9 T cell receptor beta chains came from one sample sequenced in a study of blood T cell repertoires in COVID-19. Profiling relied on immunoSEQ multiplex PCR, and the TCRdb table lists in-frame clones only, not all of them. The table shows 95,000 to 110,000 clones, with around 82% occurring only once. Sequences were obtained from peripheral blood. Receptors originate from a human donor in a cohort sampled during active or convalescent COVID-19.

The CDR3 DNA reads TGCGCCAGCAGCCTCGGGACAGATCCCTACGAGCAGTACTTC. This codes for CASSLGTDPYEQYF. This sequence joins TRBV5-1 and TRBJ2-7; 7 nucleotides agree with TRBD1. The V gene end was trimmed by 4 bases and the J gene end by 2 bases; junction bases not matched to a gene: 6. The CDR3 extends over 14 amino acids. The germline V gene encodes CDR1 SGHRS and CDR2 YFSETQ.

As DNA, the CDR3 is TGTGCCAGCAGTGACTCGAGACTTGGCTACACCTTC. This translates into CASSDSRLGYTF. The chain employs TRBV6-4 and TRBJ1-2; D call uncertain. The V and J ends lost 0 bases and 7 bases respectively, with 6 bases between them. Germline CDR1 and CDR2: MRHNA and SNTAGT. CDR3 length equals 12 residues.

In DNA form, the CDR3 reads TGTGCCAGCAGGAGGGCTTCAACTAATGAAAAACTGTTTTTT. It yields the protein CASRRASTNEKLFF. The V gene is TRBV6-5, the J gene TRBJ1-4; D gene uncertain. V dropped 6 bases and J dropped 0 bases, with 8 bases sitting between them. Germline V gives CDR1 MNHEY, CDR2 SVGAGI. This CDR3 is 14 amino acids long.

This clone was counted only a few times. The chain uses TRBV7-8 and TRBJ1-6; 7 bases map to TRBD1. The germline V gene encodes CDR1 SGHVS and CDR2 FQNEAQ. The V segment lost 4 bases and the J segment 9 bases; nucleotides outside the gene matches: 9. The CDR3 contains 15 residues. Here the CDR3 reads CASSSGQGVSSPLHF. The CDR3 DNA follows: TGTGCCAGCAGCTCAGGTCAGGGGGTATCTTCACCCCTCCACTTT.

The V and J genes are TRBV19 and TRBJ1-6; no clear D gene. CDR1 LNHDA and CDR2 SQIVND come from the germline V gene (reference sequence). Trimming took 6 bases from V and 0 from J, leaving 3 bases between them. This CDR3 is 13 amino acids long. CDR3 coding DNA: TGTGCCAGTAGGAGCTCCTATAATTCACCCCTCCACTTT. Residues: CASRSSYNSPLHF.

The J gene is TRBJ1-5, the V gene TRBV12-3 or TRBV12-4; 8 positions match TRBD1. CDR3 length: 13 amino acids. After removal of 5 bases from V and 5 bases from J, the junction contained 2 bases not matched to a gene. CDR3 loop: CASSLTGDQPQHF. DNA of the CDR3: TGTGCCAGCAGTCTGACAGGGGATCAGCCCCAGCATTTT.

Here the CDR3 reads CASSSSSPTGGGNEQYF. In DNA form, the CDR3 reads TGTGCCAGCAGCTCGTCCTCCCCCACAGGGGGGGGGAACGAGCAGTACTTC. The genes are TRBV7-2 and TRBJ2-7, with D possibly TRBD1 on 8 matching bases. This CDR3 contains 17 residues. The V gene lost 4 bases and the J gene lost 5 bases, with 24 bases spanning the gap. Germline values: CDR1 SGHTA, CDR2 FQGNSA.

The chain employs TRBV28 and TRBJ2-7; D uncertain. This CDR3 contains 12 residues. V was pared by 4 bases and J by 4 bases, with 8 bases between. Germline V gene data show CDR1 as MDHEN and CDR2 as SYDVKM. DNA for the CDR3: TGTGCCAGCAGTTCTGGCCCGTACGAGCAGTACTTC. This gives the protein CASSSGPYEQYF.

This chain joins TRBV11-2 and TRBJ1-6; a possible D gene is TRBD1 (6 bases). V lost 5 bases, J lost 7 bases, and 12 bases lay in between. This CDR3 is built from 14 residues. Germline V gene data show CDR1 as SGHAT and CDR2 as FQNNGV. CDR3: CASSPTGTNSPLHF. The DNA of the CDR3 is TGTGCCAGCAGCCCGACAGGAACGAATTCACCCCTCCACTTT.